Here is one T cell receptor beta chain with its context. Sequencing was at survey level. Measured with immunoSEQ multiplex PCR; TCRdb has only the in-frame clones, and not every one. This repertoire shows fewer than 1,200 clones, over 65% found once; its top ten account for around 80%. This sample was included in a study of STAT5B mutations in CD4+ large granular lymphocyte leukemia. At the level of the study: When available, cryopreserved cells underwent CD8+ depletion before CD4+ selection.

Either unselected PBMC or bead-purified CD4+, CD4+CD8+, CD57+ or CD56+ cells were sequenced. Sequenced: PBMCs. The receptor was isolated from a man aged 60 to 75 with CD4+ T-cell large granular lymphocyte leukemia.

The CDR3 coding sequence is TGTGCCAGCAGCTTGGCCCCAACGACAGTTGCCTATAATTCACCCCTCCACTTT. It codes for CASSLAPTTVAYNSPLHF. The chain employs TRBV7-2 and TRBJ1-6; D might be TRBD1 (5 bases). V gave up 3 bases and J gave up 2 bases, with 17 bases separating them. Germline CDR1 is SGHTA and CDR2 is FQGNSA. This CDR3 has 18 residues.